This T cell receptor (beta chain) was identified in a study of blood T cell repertoires in COVID-19. In the authors' workflow: Estimation of nucleated cell counts relied on the amplification of reference gene primers. Sequencing was performed with immunoSEQ multiplex PCR; in TCRdb, only in-frame clones are kept and a portion is missing. V and J calls plus clone size are reproduced from that table; the DNA served to infer D and trimming. Of 150,000 or so clones detected, approximately 90% appear once; the ten largest clones hold around an eighth. The CDR3 loop spans 16 amino acids. Trimming removed 0 bases from V and 7 bases from J; junction bases left unmatched: 9. In germline, CDR1 is GTSNPN, CDR2 SVGIG (reference sequence). Followed over time, Seattle patients had been enrolled while infection was active.

The receptor comes from a man between 18 and 29 years old with COVID-19, enrolled during active disease. This chain links TRBV30 with TRBJ1-5; 10 nucleotides line up with TRBD1. The sample was peripheral blood. In nucleotides, the CDR3 is TGTGCCTGGAGTGTAGGAGGAGACAGGGGGCACCAGCCCCAGCATTTT. Translating gives CAWSVGGDRGHQPQHF. Variable domain in full (rest from reference TRBV30 and TRBJ1-5): SQTIHQWPATLVQPVGSPLSLECTVEGTSNPNLYWYRQAAGRGLQLLFYSVGIGQISSEVPQNLSASRPQDRQFILSSKKLLLSDSGFYLCAWSVGGDRGHQPQHFGDGTRLSIL.